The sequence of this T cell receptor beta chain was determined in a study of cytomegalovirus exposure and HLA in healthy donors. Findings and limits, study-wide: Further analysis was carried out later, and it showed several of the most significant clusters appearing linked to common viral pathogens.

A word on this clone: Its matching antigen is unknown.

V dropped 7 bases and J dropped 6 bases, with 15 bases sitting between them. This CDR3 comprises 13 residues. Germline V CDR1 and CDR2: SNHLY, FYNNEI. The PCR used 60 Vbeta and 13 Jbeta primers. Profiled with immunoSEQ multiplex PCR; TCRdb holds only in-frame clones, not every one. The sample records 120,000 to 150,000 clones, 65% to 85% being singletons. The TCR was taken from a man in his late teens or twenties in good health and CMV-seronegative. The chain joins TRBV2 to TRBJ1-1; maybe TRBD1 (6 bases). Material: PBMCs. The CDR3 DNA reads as TGTGCCAGCAAGGGGGTGGGGGGGGCTGAAGCTTTCTTT. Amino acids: CASKGVGGAEAFF.